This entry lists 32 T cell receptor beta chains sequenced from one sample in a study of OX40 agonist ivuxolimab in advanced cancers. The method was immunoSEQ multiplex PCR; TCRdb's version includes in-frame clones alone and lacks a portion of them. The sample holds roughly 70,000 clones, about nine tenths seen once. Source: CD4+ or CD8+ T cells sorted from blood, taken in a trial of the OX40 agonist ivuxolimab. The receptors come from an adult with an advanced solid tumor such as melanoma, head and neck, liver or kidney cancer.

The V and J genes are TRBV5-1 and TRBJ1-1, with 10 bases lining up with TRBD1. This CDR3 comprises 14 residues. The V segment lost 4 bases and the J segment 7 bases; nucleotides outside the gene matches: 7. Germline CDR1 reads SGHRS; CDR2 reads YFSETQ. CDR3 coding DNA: TGCGCCAGCAGCCTACGACAGGGGGCGATTGAAGCTTTCTTT. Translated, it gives CASSLRQGAIEAFF.

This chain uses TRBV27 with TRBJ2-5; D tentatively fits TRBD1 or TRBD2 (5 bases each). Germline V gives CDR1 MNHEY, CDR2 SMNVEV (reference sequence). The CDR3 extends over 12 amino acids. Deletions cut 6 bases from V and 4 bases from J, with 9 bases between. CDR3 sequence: CASRGPLETQYF. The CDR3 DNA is TGTGCCAGCAGGGGACCCCTAGAGACCCAGTACTTC.

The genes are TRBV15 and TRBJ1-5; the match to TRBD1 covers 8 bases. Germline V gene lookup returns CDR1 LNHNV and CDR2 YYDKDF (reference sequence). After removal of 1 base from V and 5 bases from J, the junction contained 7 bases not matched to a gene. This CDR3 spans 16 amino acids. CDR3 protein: CATSRGRGQGYQPQHF. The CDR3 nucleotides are TGTGCCACCAGCAGAGGTAGAGGACAGGGATATCAGCCCCAGCATTTT.

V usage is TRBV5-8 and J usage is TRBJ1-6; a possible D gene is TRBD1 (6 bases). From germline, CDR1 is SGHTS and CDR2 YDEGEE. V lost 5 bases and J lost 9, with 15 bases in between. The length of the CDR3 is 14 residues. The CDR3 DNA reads TGTGCCAGCAGTAGGGGATTACAGGGTTCACCCCTCCACTTT. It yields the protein CASSRGLQGSPLHF.

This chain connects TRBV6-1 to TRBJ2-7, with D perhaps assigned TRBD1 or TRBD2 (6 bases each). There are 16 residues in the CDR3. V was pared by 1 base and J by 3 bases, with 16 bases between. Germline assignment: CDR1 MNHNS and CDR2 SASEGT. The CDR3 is CASSEGLRGGYYEQYF. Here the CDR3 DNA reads TGTGCCAGCAGTGAAGGTCTCAGGGGAGGATACTACGAGCAGTACTTC.

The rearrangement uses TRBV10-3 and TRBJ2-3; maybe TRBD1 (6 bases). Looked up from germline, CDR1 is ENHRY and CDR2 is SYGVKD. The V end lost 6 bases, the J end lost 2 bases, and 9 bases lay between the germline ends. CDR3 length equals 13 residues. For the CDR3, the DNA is TGTGCCATCAGCACAGGGTTCACAGATACGCAGTATTTT. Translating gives CAISTGFTDTQYF.

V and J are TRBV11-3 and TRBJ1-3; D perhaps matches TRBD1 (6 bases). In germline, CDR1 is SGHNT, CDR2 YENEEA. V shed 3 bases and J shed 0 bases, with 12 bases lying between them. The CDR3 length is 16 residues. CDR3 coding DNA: TGTGCCAGCAGCTTCAGGGGCCGTCCCTCTGGAAACACCATATATTTT. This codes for CASSFRGRPSGNTIYF.

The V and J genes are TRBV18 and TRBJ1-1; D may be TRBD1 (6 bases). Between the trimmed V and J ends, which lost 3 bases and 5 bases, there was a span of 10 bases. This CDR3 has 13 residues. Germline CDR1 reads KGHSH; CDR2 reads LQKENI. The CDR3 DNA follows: TGTGCCAGCTCACCGAACAGGGAGACTGAAGCTTTCTTT. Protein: CASSPNRETEAFF. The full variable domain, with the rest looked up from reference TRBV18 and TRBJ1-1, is NAGVMQNPRHLVRRRGQEARLRCSPMKGHSHVYWYRQLPEEGLKFMVYLQKENIIDESGMPKERFSAEFPKEGPSILRIQQVVRGDSAAYFCASSPNRETEAFFGQGTRLTVV.

CDR3 residues: CAISESQDRGHEQYF. Written as DNA, the CDR3 is TGTGCCATCAGTGAGTCGCAGGACAGGGGGCACGAGCAGTACTTC. The gene calls are TRBV10-3 and TRBJ2-7, with TRBD1 identical over 11 bases. The CDR3 is 15 residues long. The V gene end was trimmed by 0 bases and the J gene end by 5 bases; junction bases not matched to a gene: 3. The germline gives CDR1 ENHRY, CDR2 SYGVKD.

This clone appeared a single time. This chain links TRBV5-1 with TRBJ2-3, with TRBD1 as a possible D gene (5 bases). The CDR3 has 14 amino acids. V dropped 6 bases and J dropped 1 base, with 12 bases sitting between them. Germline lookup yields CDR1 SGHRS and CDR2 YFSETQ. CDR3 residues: CASTAGSGTDTQYF. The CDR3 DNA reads TGCGCCAGCACCGCAGGGTCTGGCACAGATACGCAGTATTTT. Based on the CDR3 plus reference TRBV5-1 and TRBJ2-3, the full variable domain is KAGVTQTPRYLIKTRGQQVTLSCSPISGHRSVSWYQQTPGQGLQFLFEYFSETQRNKGNFPGRFSGRQFSNSRSEMNVSTLELGDSALYLCASTAGSGTDTQYFGPGTRLTVL.

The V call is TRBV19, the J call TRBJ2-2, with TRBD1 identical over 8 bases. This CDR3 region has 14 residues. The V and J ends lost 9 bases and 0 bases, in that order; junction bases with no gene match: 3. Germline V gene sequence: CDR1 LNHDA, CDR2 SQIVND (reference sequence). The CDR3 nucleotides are TGTGCCAGCACGGACAGGGCGAACACCGGGGAGCTGTTTTTT. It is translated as CASTDRANTGELFF.

The CDR3 bases are TGTGCCAGCAGGCATACAGGGCTTTACACCTTC. Translating it yields CASRHTGLYTF. The rearrangement joins TRBV27 to TRBJ1-2, with D maybe TRBD1 (6 bases). CDR3 length equals 11 residues. Deletions cut 6 bases from V and 11 bases from J, with 13 bases between. From germline, CDR1 is MNHEY and CDR2 SMNVEV (reference sequence).

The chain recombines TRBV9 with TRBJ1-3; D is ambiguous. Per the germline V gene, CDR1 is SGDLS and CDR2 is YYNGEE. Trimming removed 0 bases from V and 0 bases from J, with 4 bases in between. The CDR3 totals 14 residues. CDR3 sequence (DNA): TGTGCCAGCAGCGTAGCAGACTCTGGAAACACCATATATTTT. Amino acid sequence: CASSVADSGNTIYF.

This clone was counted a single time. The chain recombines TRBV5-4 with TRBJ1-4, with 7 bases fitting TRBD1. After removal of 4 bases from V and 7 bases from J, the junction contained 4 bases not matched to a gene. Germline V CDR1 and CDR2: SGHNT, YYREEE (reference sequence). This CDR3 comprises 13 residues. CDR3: CASSLRGREKLFF. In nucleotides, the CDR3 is TGTGCCAGCAGCCTAAGGGGGCGTGAAAAACTGTTTTTT.

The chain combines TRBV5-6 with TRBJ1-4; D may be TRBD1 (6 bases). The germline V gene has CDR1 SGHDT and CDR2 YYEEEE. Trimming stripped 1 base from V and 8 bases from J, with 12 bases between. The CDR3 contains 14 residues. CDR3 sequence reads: CASSLLQGGEKLFF. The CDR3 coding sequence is TGTGCCAGCAGCTTGTTACAGGGTGGCGAAAAACTGTTTTTT.

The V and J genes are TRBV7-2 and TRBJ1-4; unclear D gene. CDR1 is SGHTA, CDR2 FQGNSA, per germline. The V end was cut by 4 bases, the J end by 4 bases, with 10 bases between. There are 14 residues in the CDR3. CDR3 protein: CASSSGTDNEKLFF. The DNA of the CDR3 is TGTGCCAGCAGCTCGGGAACAGATAATGAAAAACTGTTTTTT.

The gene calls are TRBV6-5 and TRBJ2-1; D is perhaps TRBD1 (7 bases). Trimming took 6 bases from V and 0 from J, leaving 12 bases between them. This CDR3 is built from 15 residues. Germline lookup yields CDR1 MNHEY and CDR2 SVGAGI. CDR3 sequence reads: CASRSRGASYNEQFF. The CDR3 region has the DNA TGTGCCAGCAGAAGCAGGGGGGCCTCCTACAATGAGCAGTTCTTC.

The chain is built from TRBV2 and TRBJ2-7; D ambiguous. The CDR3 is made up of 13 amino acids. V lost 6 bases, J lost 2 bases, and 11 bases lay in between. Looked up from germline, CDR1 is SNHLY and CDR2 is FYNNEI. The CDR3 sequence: CASSPQPTYEQYF. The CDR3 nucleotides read TGTGCCAGCAGCCCACAGCCAACCTACGAGCAGTACTTC.

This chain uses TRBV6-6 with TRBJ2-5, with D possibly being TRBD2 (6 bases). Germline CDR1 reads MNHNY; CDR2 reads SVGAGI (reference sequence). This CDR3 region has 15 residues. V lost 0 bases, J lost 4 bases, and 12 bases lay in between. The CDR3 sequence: CASSYSIGGTETQYF. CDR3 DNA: TGTGCCAGCAGTTACTCCATTGGGGGGACAGAGACCCAGTACTTC.

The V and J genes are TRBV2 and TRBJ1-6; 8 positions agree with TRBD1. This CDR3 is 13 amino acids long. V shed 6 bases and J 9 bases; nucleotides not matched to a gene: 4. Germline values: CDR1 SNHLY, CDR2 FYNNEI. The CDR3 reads CASRTGAGSPLHF. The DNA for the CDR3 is TGTGCCAGCAGGACAGGGGCAGGTTCACCCCTCCACTTT. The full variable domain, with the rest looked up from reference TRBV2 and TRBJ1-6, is EPEVTQTPSHQVTQMGQEVILRCVPISNHLYFYWYRQILGQKVEFLVSFYNNEISEKSEIFDDQFSVERPDGSNFTLKIRSTKLEDSAMYFCASRTGAGSPLHFGNGTRLTVT.

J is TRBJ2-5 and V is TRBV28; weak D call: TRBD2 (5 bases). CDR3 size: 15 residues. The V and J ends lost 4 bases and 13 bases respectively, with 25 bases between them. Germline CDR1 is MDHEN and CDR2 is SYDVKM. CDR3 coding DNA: TGTGCCAGCAGTTCCCCGGGGATCCTAGCTACCCCTATGTACTTC. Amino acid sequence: CASSSPGILATPMYF.

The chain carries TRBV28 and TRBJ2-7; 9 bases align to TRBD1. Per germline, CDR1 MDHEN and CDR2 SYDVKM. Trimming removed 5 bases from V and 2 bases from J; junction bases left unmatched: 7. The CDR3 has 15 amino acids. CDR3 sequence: CASSGRDRVPYEQYF. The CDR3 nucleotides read TGTGCCAGCAGTGGCCGGGACAGGGTACCCTACGAGCAGTACTTC. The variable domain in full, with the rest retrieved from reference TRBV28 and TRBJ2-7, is DVKVTQSSRYLVKRTGEKVFLECVQDMDHENMFWYRQDPGLGLRLIYFSYDVKMKEKGDIPEGYSVSREKKERFSLILESASTNQTSMYLCASSGRDRVPYEQYFGPGTRLTVT.

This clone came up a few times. The CDR3 here is CASSLRGGGQPQHF. The CDR3 DNA is TGTGCCAGCAGCTTGAGAGGGGGCGGTCAGCCCCAGCATTTT. J is TRBJ1-5 and V is TRBV5-6; 7 positions match TRBD1. V dropped 1 base and J dropped 6; count of bases not matched to a gene: 4. Germline V gene sequence: CDR1 SGHDT, CDR2 YYEEEE. The length of the CDR3 is 14 residues.

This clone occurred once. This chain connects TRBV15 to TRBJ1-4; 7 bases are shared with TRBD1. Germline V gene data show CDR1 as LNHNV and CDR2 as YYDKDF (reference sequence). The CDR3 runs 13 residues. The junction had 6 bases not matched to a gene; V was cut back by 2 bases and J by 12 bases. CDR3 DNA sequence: TGTGCCACCAGCAGACTCCCCGGGACAGAACTGTTTTTT. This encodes CATSRLPGTELFF.

This CDR3 reads CASIRWGARYNEQFF. The CDR3 DNA reads as TGTGCCAGCATCCGGTGGGGGGCTCGGTACAATGAGCAGTTCTTC. This sequence joins TRBV7-2 and TRBJ2-1; D may be TRBD1 or TRBD2 (6 bases each). V lost 7 bases to trimming and J lost 4 bases, with 17 bases between them. Per the germline V gene, CDR1 is SGHTA and CDR2 is FQGNSA. The CDR3 runs 15 residues. The full variable domain, in which reference TRBV7-2 and TRBJ2-1 provide the parts outside the CDR3, is GAGVSQSPSNKVTEKGKDVELRCDPISGHTALYWYRQSLGQGLEFLIYFQGNSAPDKSGLPSDRFSAERTGGSVSTLTIQRTQQEDSAVYLCASIRWGARYNEQFFGPGTRLTVL.

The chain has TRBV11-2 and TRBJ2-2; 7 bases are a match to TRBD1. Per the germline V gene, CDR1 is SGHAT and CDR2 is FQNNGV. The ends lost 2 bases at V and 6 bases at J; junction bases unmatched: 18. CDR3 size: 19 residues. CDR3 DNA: TGTGCCAGCAGCTTATTAACAGGGGTGGATTATACATATGCCGGGGAGCTGTTTTTT. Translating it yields CASSLLTGVDYTYAGELFF. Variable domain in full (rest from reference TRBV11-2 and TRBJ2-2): EAGVAQSPRYKIIEKRQSVAFWCNPISGHATLYWYQQILGQGPKLLIQFQNNGVVDDSQLPKDRFSAERLKGVDSTLKIQPAKLEDSAVYLCASSLLTGVDYTYAGELFFGEGSRLTVL.

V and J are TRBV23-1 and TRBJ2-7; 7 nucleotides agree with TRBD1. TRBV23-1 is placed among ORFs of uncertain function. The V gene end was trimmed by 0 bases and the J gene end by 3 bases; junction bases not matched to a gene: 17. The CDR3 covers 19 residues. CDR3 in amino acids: CASSQSRQGTNPPIYEQYF. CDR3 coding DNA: TGCGCCAGCAGTCAATCTCGACAGGGAACAAATCCCCCGATCTACGAGCAGTACTTC.

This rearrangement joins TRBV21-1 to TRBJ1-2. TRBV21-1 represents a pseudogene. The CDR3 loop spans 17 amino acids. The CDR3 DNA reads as TGTGCCAGCAGCAAGGGGGGATTTGGGGGACCCGCCTATGGCTACACCTTC. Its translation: CASSKGGFGGPAYGYTF.

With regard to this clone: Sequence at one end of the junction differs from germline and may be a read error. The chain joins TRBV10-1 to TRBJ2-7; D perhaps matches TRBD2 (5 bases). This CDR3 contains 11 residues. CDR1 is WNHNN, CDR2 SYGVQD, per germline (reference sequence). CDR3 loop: CATPLRAQDFF. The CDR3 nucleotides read TGCGCCACCCCACTGAGAGCTCAGGACTTCTTC.

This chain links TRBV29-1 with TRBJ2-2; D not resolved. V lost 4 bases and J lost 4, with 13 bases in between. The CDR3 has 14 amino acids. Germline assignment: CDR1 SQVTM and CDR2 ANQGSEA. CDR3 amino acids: CSVVTQPLTGELFF. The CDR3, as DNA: TGCAGCGTTGTAACCCAGCCCCTCACCGGGGAGCTGTTTTTT.

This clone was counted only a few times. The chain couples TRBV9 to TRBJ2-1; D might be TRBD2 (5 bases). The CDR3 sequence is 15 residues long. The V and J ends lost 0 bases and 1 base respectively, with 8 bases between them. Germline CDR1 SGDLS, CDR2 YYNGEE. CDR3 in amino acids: CASSVVAGSYNEQFF. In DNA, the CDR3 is TGTGCCAGCAGCGTAGTGGCGGGTTCCTACAATGAGCAGTTCTTC.

The CDR3 DNA sequence: TGTGCCAGCAGCGCCGGACTACTCAAAAACAATGAGCAGTTCTTC. Its translation: CASSAGLLKNNEQFF. The rearrangement joins TRBV7-6 to TRBJ2-1, with D possibly TRBD2 on 6 matching bases. V was shortened by 5 bases and J by 5 bases, with 16 bases between the two germline ends. The CDR3 contains 15 residues. The germline V gene encodes CDR1 SGHVS and CDR2 FNYEAQ.